This entry is about one TCR beta chain. Assay: immunoSEQ multiplex PCR; the TCRdb copy retains only in-frame clones and omits some. In the table there are about 20,000 clones, 80% to 85% of which are singletons. This record belongs to a study of T cells in narcolepsy. Germline assignment: CDR1 MNHEY and CDR2 SVGAGI. This CDR3 has 13 amino acids. The V gene end was trimmed by 7 bases and the J gene end by 4 bases; junction bases not matched to a gene: 2. This TCR came from a human donor in good health. Sequenced input: memory (CD45RA-) CD4+ T cells from blood. The chain recombines TRBV6-5 with TRBJ2-7; 12 nucleotides align to TRBD2. CDR3 sequence (DNA): TGTGCCAGCACAGGGACTAGCGGGTACGAGCAGTACTTC. Translated, it gives CASTGTSGYEQYF.